A selection of T cell receptor beta chains follows, all from one sample in a study of blood T cell repertoires in COVID-19. Assay used: immunoSEQ multiplex PCR; TCRdb lists only in-frame clones, some missing. The sample contains over 150,000 clones, around 84% of which appear only once. The sequenced sample consisted of peripheral blood. The receptor set was obtained from a man between 60 and 75 years old with COVID-19, enrolled during active disease. Both conserved end residues are part of each CDR3. The D gene is left open where the match is weak. Size tells how often a clone was seen (once, few, many) or the class of an expanded clone, and some rows leave it out.

>TRBV19|.|.|TRBJ1-3
TGTGCCAGTACCCACCAGGTTGCGCGAAACACCATATATTTT
CASTHQVARNTIYF
>TRBV6-5|TRBD1|.|TRBJ1-1
TGTGCCAGCAGTCCAAGACAGGGTGAAGCTTTCTTT
CASSPRQGEAFF
>TRBV19|.|.|TRBJ1-6
TGTGCCAGTAGTGTGGACGGGGGGCAGACTTATAATTCACCCCTCCACTTT
CASSVDGGQTYNSPLHF
>TRBV18|TRBD1|.|TRBJ1-1
TGTGCCAGCTCACCATTTCAGGGGGCAAAAACTGAAGCTTTCTTT
CASSPFQGAKTEAFF
>TRBV29-1|TRBD1|.|TRBJ2-7
TGCAGCGTTGGACAGGGCGTCTCCTACGAGCAGTACTTC
CSVGQGVSYEQYF
>TRBV5-6|TRBD1|few|TRBJ1-1
TGTGCCAGCAGCTTAAAAGGGACAGTTGGGAACACTGAAGCTTTCTTT
CASSLKGTVGNTEAFF
>TRBV6-5|.|.|TRBJ2-1
TGTGCCAGCAGTTTAGGGGGTATGTCCTACAATGAGCAGTTCTTC
CASSLGGMSYNEQFF
>TRBV24-1|TRBD2|.|TRBJ2-3
TGTGCCACTCGGACTAGCGGGGTCACAGATACGCAGTATTTT
CATRTSGVTDTQYF
>TRBV6-5|TRBD1|.|TRBJ2-1
TGTGCCAGCAGTTCCTCAGGGGGAATCTACAATGAGCAGTTCTTC
CASSSSGGIYNEQFF
>TRBV24-1|.|.|TRBJ1-1
TGTGCCACCAGTGATTTGACGGGGACTGAAGCTTTCTTT
CATSDLTGTEAFF
>TRBV7-3|.|.|TRBJ2-1
TGTGCCAGCAGCACCCGGGACTCAGCGAATGAGCAGTTCTTC
CASSTRDSANEQFF
>TRBV5-1|.|.|TRBJ2-7
TGCGCCAGCAGCCTACAGACTAGCTCCTACGAGCAGTACTTC
CASSLQTSSYEQYF
>TRBV11-2|TRBD1|once|TRBJ1-1
TGTGCCAGCAGCCCACAGACAGGGACCAACACTGAAGCTTTCTTT
CASSPQTGTNTEAFF
>TRBV28|TRBD1|.|TRBJ1-4
TGTGCCAGCAGGACCGGGACAGGGCCCGAAAAACTGTTTTTT
CASRTGTGPEKLFF
>TRBV3-1/TRBV3-2|.|once|TRBJ1-5
TGTGCCAGCAGCTTGAGCGGGGGTCAGCCCCAGCATTTT
CASSLSGGQPQHF
>TRBV6-5|.|.|TRBJ1-3
TGTGCCAGCAGTTCATGGGACACCATCTCTGGAAACACCATATATTTT
CASSSWDTISGNTIYF
>TRBV7-2|TRBD1|.|TRBJ1-1
TGTGCCAGCAGCTTACCGACAGGGGGCCTCACTGAAGCTTTCTTT
CASSLPTGGLTEAFF
>TRBV5-5|TRBD1|.|TRBJ1-5
TGTGCCAGCAGCCTCACCGGGACAGGTGTTAATCAGCCCCAGCATTTT
CASSLTGTGVNQPQHF
>TRBV5-4|.|.|TRBJ2-1
TGTGCCAGCAGCTTGGATCCGCTCGTGGGGGGGCAGTTCTTC
CASSLDPLVGGQFF
>TRBV28|TRBD2|.|TRBJ2-1
TGTGCCAGTGAGGCTAGCGGGAGGGGGGTTGAGCAGTTCTTC
CASEASGRGVEQFF
>TRBV12-3/TRBV12-4|.|.|TRBJ2-1
TGTGGCAGCGGACTCCACTCCTACAATGAGCAGTTCTTC
CGSGLHSYNEQFF
>TRBV6-6|.|.|TRBJ1-2
TGTGCCAGCAGTTACGAACGAGGGAACTATGGCTACACCTTC
CASSYERGNYGYTF
>TRBV20-1|TRBD2|.|TRBJ2-1
TGCAGTGCTAGTCGCCGGGAGGATGAGCAGTTCTTC
CSASRREDEQFF
>TRBV12-5|TRBD1|.|TRBJ2-7
TGTGCTAGTGGTTTGGCCCAGGGACAGGGCCACGAGCAGTACTTC
CASGLAQGQGHEQYF
>TRBV4-2|.|.|TRBJ1-2
TGTGCCAGCAGCTCATACTCCGGGGACTATGGCTACACCTTC
CASSSYSGDYGYTF
>TRBV11-3|.|.|TRBJ1-5
TGTGCCAGCACTGCGGGAAGCAATCAGCCCCAGCATTTT
CASTAGSNQPQHF
>TRBV2|TRBD1|.|TRBJ2-7
TGTGCCAGCAGGAGCTACAGGGGGACCGAGCAGTACTTC
CASRSYRGTEQYF
>TRBV5-8|TRBD1|.|TRBJ1-6
TGTGCCAGCAGCCCGGACAGGGGGAATAGTTCACCCCTCCACTTT
CASSPDRGNSSPLHF
>TRBV7-3|TRBD1|.|TRBJ1-2
TGTGCCAGCAGCTTAGCAGGGGGCTTGGACTATGGCTACACCTTC
CASSLAGGLDYGYTF
>TRBV7-2|.|.|TRBJ1-5
TGTGCCAGCAGCCCCGGACTCTATAGCAATCAGCCCCAGCATTTT
CASSPGLYSNQPQHF
>TRBV24-1|.|once|TRBJ2-2
TGTGCCACCAGTGATGTAACTAGAGTCGGCACCGGGGAGCTGTTTTTT
CATSDVTRVGTGELFF
>TRBV7-8|.|.|TRBJ1-2
TGTGCCAGCAGCCAAGGGGGGGTATCGGGCTACACCTTC
CASSQGGVSGYTF
>TRBV11-2|.|.|TRBJ1-4
TGTGCCAGCAGCCCATACGGGGGGCGAGTTGAAAAACTGTTTTTT
CASSPYGGRVEKLFF
>TRBV11-1|TRBD1|.|TRBJ1-2
TGTGCCAGCAGCTTAACACAGGGGGCAAGTTATGGCTACACCTTC
CASSLTQGASYGYTF
>TRBV5-4|.|once|TRBJ1-6
TGTGCCAGCAGCTTGTCAGGGGCAAATTCACCCCTCCACTTT
CASSLSGANSPLHF
>TRBV30|TRBD2|.|TRBJ2-7
TGTGCCTGGAACCCCGGGGCTAGCGGGAGGGCGGGTGAGCAGTACTTC
CAWNPGASGRAGEQYF
>TRBV7-9|.|.|TRBJ1-2
TGTGCCAGCAGCTCCTCTGACACGGATAACTATGGCTACACCTTC
CASSSSDTDNYGYTF
>TRBV24-1|TRBD1|.|TRBJ2-5
TGTGCCACCAGTGAAGGAACAGGGGGCGGTGAGACCCAGTACTTC
CATSEGTGGGETQYF
>TRBV10-3|.|.|TRBJ1-2
TGTGCCATCAGATCAGGGGTTCTCTATGGCTACACCTTC
CAIRSGVLYGYTF
>TRBV3-1/TRBV3-2|.|.|TRBJ1-1
TGTGCCAGCAGCCAAACAGGGCTAAACACTGAAGCTTTCTTT
CASSQTGLNTEAFF
>TRBV11-2|.|.|TRBJ2-5
TGTGCCAGCAGCTTACTCTTAGTCTCAAATGCCGCCCAAGAGACCCAGTACTTC
CASSLLLVSNAAQETQYF
>TRBV9|.|.|TRBJ1-3
TGTGCCAGCAGCGGAGGACAGTACCCTGGAAACACCATATATTTT
CASSGGQYPGNTIYF
>TRBV3-1/TRBV3-2|TRBD1|.|TRBJ1-1
TGTGCCAGCAGCCCGACAGGGCCAGGGACTGAAGCTTTCTTT
CASSPTGPGTEAFF
>TRBV27|.|.|TRBJ1-4
TGTGCCAGCAGTTTATCTGTCCCCAGGTTCTCTAATGAAAAACTGTTTTTT
CASSLSVPRFSNEKLFF
>TRBV25-1|.|.|TRBJ2-7
TGTGCCACTAAAAGGGGGTCCTACGAGCAGTACTTC
CATKRGSYEQYF
>TRBV28|.|.|TRBJ1-2
TGTGCCAGCAGTTTAGCCGGGGTAAGCTACACCTTC
CASSLAGVSYTF
>TRBV7-8|TRBD1|.|TRBJ1-6
TGTGCCAGCAGCCCCCCCGGCGGGACAGGGAATAATTCACCCCTCCACTTT
CASSPPGGTGNNSPLHF
>TRBV20-1|TRBD2|.|TRBJ2-1
TGCAGTGCTAGTGGGTTATCCAGCGGGGGCAGCTACAATGAGCAGTTCTTC
CSASGLSSGGSYNEQFF
>TRBV5-1|.|.|TRBJ1-1
TGCGCCAGCACCGCCGACGGGAGGAACACTGAAGCTTTCTTT
CASTADGRNTEAFF
>TRBV6-2/TRBV6-3|TRBD2|.|TRBJ2-3
TGTGCCAGCAGTCTAACGACTAGCGGGAGGCGAGGTCGCACAGATACGCAGTATTTT
CASSLTTSGRRGRTDTQYF
>TRBV5-1|.|.|TRBJ2-5
TGCGCCAGCAGCTTGGTGGTAGAAGAGACCCAGTACTTC
CASSLVVEETQYF
>TRBV19|.|.|TRBJ1-1
TGTGCCAGTAGGGACACGGTTAACACTGAAGCTTTCTTT
CASRDTVNTEAFF
>TRBV4-2|.|.|TRBJ2-1
TGTGCCAGCAGCCAAGATTGGGCAGGGTACAATGAGCGGTTCTTC
CASSQDWAGYNERFF
>TRBV7-3|.|once|TRBJ2-7
TGTGCCAGCAGCCCGGGGGTTGACATCTCGTACGAGCAGTACTTC
CASSPGVDISYEQYF
>TRBV18|.|.|TRBJ2-2
TGTGCCAGCTCACCACCGTCAGGGGCCGCCACCGGGGAGCTGTTTTTT
CASSPPSGAATGELFF
>TRBV3-1/TRBV3-2|TRBD1|.|TRBJ1-3
TGTGCCAGCAGCCGACAGGGTGGATCTGGAAACACCATATATTTT
CASSRQGGSGNTIYF
>TRBV29-1|TRBD1|.|TRBJ2-5
TGCAGCCTGAGACAGGGGAAAGAGACCCAGTACTTC
CSLRQGKETQYF
>TRBV28|TRBD1|.|TRBJ1-2
TGTGCCAGCAGTTCCAGGGACAGCTTCTATGGCTACACCTTC
CASSSRDSFYGYTF
>TRBV24-1|TRBD2|.|TRBJ2-1
TGTGCCACCAGTGACCCAGGGACTAGCGGGACCACCTACAATGAGCAGTTCTTC
CATSDPGTSGTTYNEQFF
>TRBV28|.|few|TRBJ1-1
TGTGCCAGTAGGACACTGAACACTGAAGCTTTCTTT
CASRTLNTEAFF